This T cell receptor (beta chain) is drawn from a study of cytomegalovirus exposure and HLA in healthy donors. Study background: An early data release held around 80 million unique TCRs from HLA-typed donors.

Comment on this clone: Antigen unknown.

Overall study findings and caveats: Being indistinguishable, some V segments were excluded, TRBV6-2 and TRBV6-3 among them. Presence/absence analyses supposed approximately even sequencing depth among donors. Later on, an analysis showed TCR association rates differing by HLA locus, with DRB1 the most and HLA-C the fewest.

Primers included in the PCR were 60 Vbeta and 13 Jbeta primers. Clones were read by immunoSEQ multiplex PCR, and TCRdb kept only the in-frame ones, dropping some. The sample carries 150,000 or so clones, 84% recorded once. Trimming took 1 base from V and 9 from J; bases not matched to a gene: 15. The V gene's germline CDR1 is SGDLS and CDR2 YYNGEE. This CDR3 has 19 residues. The TCR originated in a man aged 45-65 years in good health and CMV-seropositive. The chain couples TRBV9 to TRBJ2-2, with TRBD2 matching over 13 bases. Sequencing was performed on PBMCs. The CDR3 here is CASSVSRLAGGDDDRELFF. The CDR3 nucleotides are TGTGCCAGCAGCGTATCCCGACTAGCGGGGGGCGATGACGATCGGGAGCTGTTTTTT.